The T cell receptor beta chain described here comes from a study of blood T cell repertoires in COVID-19. Trimming cost V 1 base and J 7 bases, with 14 bases left between them. The CDR3 loop spans 15 amino acids. From germline, CDR1 is SGDLS and CDR2 YYNGEE. The table came from immunoSEQ multiplex PCR; TCRdb's copy has only in-frame clones and leaves some out. The sample comprises 100,000 to 130,000 clones, 85% to 95% of which are singletons, and roughly 1.2% rests with the top ten. The chain employs TRBV9 and TRBJ2-2; TRBD1 is a possible D gene (5 bases). The origin of this receptor is a woman aged 25 to 39 with acute or convalescent COVID-19. The sample was peripheral blood. The CDR3 is CASSVFATRGGELFF. In DNA, the CDR3 is TGTGCCAGCAGCGTATTTGCAACAAGGGGCGGGGAGCTGTTTTTT.